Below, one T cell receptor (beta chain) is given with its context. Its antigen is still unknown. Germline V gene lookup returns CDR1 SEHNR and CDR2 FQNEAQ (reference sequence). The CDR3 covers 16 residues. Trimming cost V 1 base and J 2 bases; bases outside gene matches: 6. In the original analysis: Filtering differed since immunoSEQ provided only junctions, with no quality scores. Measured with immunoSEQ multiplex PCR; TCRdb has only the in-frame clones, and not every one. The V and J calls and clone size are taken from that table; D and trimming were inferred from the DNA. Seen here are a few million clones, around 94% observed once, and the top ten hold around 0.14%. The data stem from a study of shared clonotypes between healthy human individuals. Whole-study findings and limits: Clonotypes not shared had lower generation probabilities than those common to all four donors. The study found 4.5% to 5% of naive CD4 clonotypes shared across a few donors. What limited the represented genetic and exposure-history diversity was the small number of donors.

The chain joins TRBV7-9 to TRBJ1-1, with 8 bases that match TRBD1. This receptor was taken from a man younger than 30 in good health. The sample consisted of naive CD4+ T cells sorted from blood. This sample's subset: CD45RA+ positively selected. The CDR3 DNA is TGTGCCAGCAGCTTAGGTCAGGGGGCCGTAAACACTGAAGCTTTCTTT. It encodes CASSLGQGAVNTEAFF.